This T cell receptor (beta chain) emerged from a study of shared clonotypes between healthy human individuals. The naive CD8 subset, CD45RO-negative cells positively selected for CCR7, excluded terminally differentiated effector memory CD45RA+ cells. Assay: immunoSEQ multiplex PCR; the TCRdb copy retains only in-frame clones and omits some. The table lists under 1 million clones, 96% of them singletons. Trimming pared 5 bases from V and 3 bases from J, leaving 13 bases between. This CDR3 region has 15 residues. Germline V gene sequence: CDR1 SGHTA, CDR2 FQGTGA. The sequence was obtained from a man younger than 40 in good health. The chain carries TRBV7-3 and TRBJ1-4; TRBD1 might be the D (6 bases). The sequencing sample was made of naive CD8+ T cells sorted from blood. CDR3 sequence: CASSPIRGPNEKLFF. CDR3 DNA: TGTGCCAGCAGCCCCATCAGGGGACCTAATGAAAAACTGTTTTTT.